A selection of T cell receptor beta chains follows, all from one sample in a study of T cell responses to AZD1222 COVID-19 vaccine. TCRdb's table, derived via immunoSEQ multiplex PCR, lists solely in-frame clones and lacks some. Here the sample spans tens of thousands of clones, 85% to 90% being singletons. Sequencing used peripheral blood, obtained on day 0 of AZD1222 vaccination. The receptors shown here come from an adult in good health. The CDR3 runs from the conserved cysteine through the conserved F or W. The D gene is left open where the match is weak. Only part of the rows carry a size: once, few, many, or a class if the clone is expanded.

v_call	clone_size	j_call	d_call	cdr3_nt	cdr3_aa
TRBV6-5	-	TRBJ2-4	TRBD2	TGTGCCAGCAGTAGAGCGGGGAGGGACAAAAACATTCAGTACTTC	CASSRAGRDKNIQYF
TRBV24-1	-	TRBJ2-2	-	TGTGCCACCAGTGACTCGTTTGGGACCGGGGAGCTGTTTTTT	CATSDSFGTGELFF
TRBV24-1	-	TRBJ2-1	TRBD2	TGTGCCACCAGTGATCGAGGGACTAGCGGGGGTAATGAGCAGTTCTTC	CATSDRGTSGGNEQFF
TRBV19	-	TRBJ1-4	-	TGTGCCAGTAGTGCGGGAACTCAGCCTAATGAAAAACTGTTTTTT	CASSAGTQPNEKLFF
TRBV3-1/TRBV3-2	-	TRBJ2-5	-	TGTGCCAGCAGCCAAGATGAGGGGTCAGGAGAGACCCAGTACTTC	CASSQDEGSGETQYF
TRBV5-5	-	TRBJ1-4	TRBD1	TGTGCCAGCAGCTTGGGGACAGGGACTAATGAAAAACTGTTTTTT	CASSLGTGTNEKLFF
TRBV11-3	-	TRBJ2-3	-	TGTGCCAGCAGCCGCACGGGGGTCACAGATACGCAGTATTTT	CASSRTGVTDTQYF
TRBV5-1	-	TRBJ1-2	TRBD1	TGCGCCAGCAGCCTCAAAACTCCCGGGACAGGGGGCTTCTATGGCTACACCTTC	CASSLKTPGTGGFYGYTF
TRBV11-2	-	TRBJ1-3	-	TGTGCCAGCAGCCCGTCGGGAAACACCATATATTTT	CASSPSGNTIYF
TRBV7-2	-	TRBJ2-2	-	TGTGCCAGCAGCGCCTCTAACACCGGGGAGCTGTTTTTT	CASSASNTGELFF
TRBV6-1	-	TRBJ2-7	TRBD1	TGTGCCAGCAGTGAAAGTACAGGGGGATCCTACGAGCAGTACTTC	CASSESTGGSYEQYF
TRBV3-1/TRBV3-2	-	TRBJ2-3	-	TGTGCCAGCAGCTTTGCTCCGGTTTTTTTAAACACAGATACGCAGTATTTT	CASSFAPVFLNTDTQYF
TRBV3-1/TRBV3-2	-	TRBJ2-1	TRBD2	TGTGCCAGCAGCGCCGGGACTAGCGGATACAATGAGCAGTTCTTC	CASSAGTSGYNEQFF
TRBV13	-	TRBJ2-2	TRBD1	TGTGCCAGCAGCCCCCGGGGACAGGGGGCCGGGGAGCTGTTTTTT	CASSPRGQGAGELFF
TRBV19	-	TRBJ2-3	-	TGTGCCAGTAGACCCACAGGCCCCACAGATACGCAGTATTTT	CASRPTGPTDTQYF
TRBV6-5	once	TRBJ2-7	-	TGTGCCAGCAGTCACCTGGCAGGGGCTCCCTACGAGCAGTACTTC	CASSHLAGAPYEQYF
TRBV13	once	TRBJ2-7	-	TGTGCCAGCAGCTTAGGACTGGGGAGCTCCTACGAGCAGTACTTC	CASSLGLGSSYEQYF
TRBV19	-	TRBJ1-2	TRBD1	TGTGCCAGTAGTCCCCAGACAGGGATCCTCTATGGCTACACCTTC	CASSPQTGILYGYTF
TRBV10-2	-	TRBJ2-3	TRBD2	TGCGCCAGCAGTGATTACGGGAGGGCCCCCGCAGATACGCAGTATTTT	CASSDYGRAPADTQYF
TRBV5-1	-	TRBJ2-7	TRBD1	TGCGCCAGCAGCGTCCGGGACAGGGAGTCCGAGCAGTACTTC	CASSVRDRESEQYF
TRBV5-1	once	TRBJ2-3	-	TGCGCCAGCAGCTTGGAGGTCCCTCCAACGCAGTATTTT	CASSLEVPPTQYF
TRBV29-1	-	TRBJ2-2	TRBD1	TGCAGCGGACAGGGCGCCGGGGAGCTGTTTTTT	CSGQGAGELFF
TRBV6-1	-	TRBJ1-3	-	TGTGCCAGCAGTGAATTTTTCCTACCGGGCCCAATAGGTGGAAACACCATATATTTT	CASSEFFLPGPIGGNTIYF
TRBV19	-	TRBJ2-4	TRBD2	TGTGCCAGTAGTATAGGCGCGGGGGGAGCCAAAAACATTCAGTACTTC	CASSIGAGGAKNIQYF